This T cell receptor beta chain was identified in a study of shared clonotypes between healthy human individuals. Study context: Donors consisted of a couple of women and a few men between 18 and 49. Donors had three CD4 naive, three CD4 memory, two CD8 naive and one CD8 memory plate apiece. Study-level findings and limits: Approximately 4.6% of naive CD4 clonotypes were common to a few donors.

With respect to this clone: Its target is not known.

CD8 cells classed as naive were CD45RO-negative and positively selected for CCR7, excluding terminally differentiated effector memory CD45RA+ cells. For every subset, genomic DNA was evenly distributed across several immunoSEQ plates. The protocol was immunoSEQ multiplex PCR, while the TCRdb copy is restricted to in-frame clones and leaves out a portion. Of around 2,000,000 clones listed, approximately 94% were seen once; the top ten hold around 1.1%. The CDR3 is 16 residues long. CDR1 is MNHEY and CDR2 is SVGAGI in the germline V gene. Trimming took off 0 bases at V and 0 bases at J, with 12 bases between the two ends.

Sequenced sample: naive CD8+ T cells sorted from blood. The V gene is TRBV6-5, the J gene TRBJ2-7; a weak D match, TRBD1 (6 bases). The receptor comes from a man younger than 35 in good health. The CDR3 is CASSYSIRGTSYEQYF. The CDR3 DNA sequence: TGTGCCAGCAGTTACTCGATCAGGGGAACCTCCTACGAGCAGTACTTC.